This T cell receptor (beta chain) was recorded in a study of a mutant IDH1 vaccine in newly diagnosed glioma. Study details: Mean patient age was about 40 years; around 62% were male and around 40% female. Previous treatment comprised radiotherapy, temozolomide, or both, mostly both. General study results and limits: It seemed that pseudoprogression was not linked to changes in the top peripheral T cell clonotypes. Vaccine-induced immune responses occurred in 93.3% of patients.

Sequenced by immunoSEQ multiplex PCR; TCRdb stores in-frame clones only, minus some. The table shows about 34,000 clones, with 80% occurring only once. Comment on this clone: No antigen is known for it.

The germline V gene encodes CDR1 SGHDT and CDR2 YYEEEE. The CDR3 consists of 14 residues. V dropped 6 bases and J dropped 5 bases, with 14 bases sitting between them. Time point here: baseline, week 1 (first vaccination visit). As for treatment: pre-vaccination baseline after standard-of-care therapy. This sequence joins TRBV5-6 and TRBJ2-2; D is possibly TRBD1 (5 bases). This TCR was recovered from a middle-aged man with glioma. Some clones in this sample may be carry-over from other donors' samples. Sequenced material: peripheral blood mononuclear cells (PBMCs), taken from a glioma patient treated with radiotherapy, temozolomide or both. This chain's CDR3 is CASTGAGRTGELFF. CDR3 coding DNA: TGTGCCAGCACTGGGGCAGGACGTACCGGGGAGCTGTTTTTT.